This TCR beta chain was recovered during a study of T cell repertoires in cytomegalovirus infection. Across the whole study: Public TCR beta signatures provided an indication of both CMV infection and a matching HLA type.

Whole-study results and caveats: Across the ex vivo response, the dominant clonotypes were HLA-C-restricted CMV-specific TCR beta clonotypes.

This CDR3 is built from 14 residues. The germline V and J ends were trimmed by 0 bases and 5 bases, with 13 bases remaining between them. Germline V gene data show CDR1 as DFQATT and CDR2 as SNEGSKA (reference sequence). Each CDR3 protein is one row after TCRdb ran MiXCR on the reads. The sample holds hundreds of thousands of distinct CDR3 sequences, around 6.4% seen once. This clonotype was counted many times. Its antigen is not known. The receptor was isolated from a human donor in good health (CMV status not recorded). Some clones in this sample may be carry-over from other donors' samples. V usage is TRBV20-1 and J usage is TRBJ1-1; D not certain. The sequencing input was PBMCs. The CDR3 loop is CSARDRRGRTEAFF. The CDR3 DNA reads TGCAGTGCTAGAGATCGGAGAGGAAGAACTGAAGCTTTCTTT.